Listed below are T cell receptor beta chains from one sample, sequenced in a study of Tregs in tolerant kidney transplant recipients. Clones were read by immunoSEQ multiplex PCR, and TCRdb kept only the in-frame ones, dropping some. This table has over 50,000 clones, 80% to 90% appearing once. The material sequenced was CD4+ T cells from blood. The receptors were gathered from a human donor in good health. The CDR3 runs from the conserved cysteine through the conserved F or W. D genes are given only for firm matches. A row's size may be missing; if present it is once, few, many or a size class.

j_gene,d_gene,abundance,v_gene,CDR3nt,CDR3aa
TRBJ2-1,-,-,TRBV11-2,TGTGCCAGCAGCTTAGTAGGGGCCTACAATGAGCAGTTCTTC,CASSLVGAYNEQFF
TRBJ2-7,-,-,TRBV5-6,TGTGCCAGCAGCTTGATCCTGGGACCATCAGCGGCCTACTACGAGCAGTACTTC,CASSLILGPSAAYYEQYF
TRBJ2-1,TRBD2,-,TRBV2,TGTGCCAGCAGCGGGGGGGCGTCACGCTCCTACAATGAGCAGTTCTTC,CASSGGASRSYNEQFF
TRBJ2-2,TRBD1,-,TRBV7-9,TGTGCCAGCAGCCCGTGGACAGGGGTGGCAGGGGAGCTGTTTTTT,CASSPWTGVAGELFF
TRBJ2-5,TRBD2,-,TRBV7-3,TGTGCCAGCAGCTTAAATCCTAGCGGGAGGTCCTCCCCGAGGGAGACCCAGTACTTC,CASSLNPSGRSSPRETQYF
TRBJ2-3,-,few,TRBV4-2,TGTGCCAGCAGCCAAGATGCGGCAGGGGCCCAGTTCACAGATACGCAGTATTTT,CASSQDAAGAQFTDTQYF
TRBJ2-2,-,few,TRBV29-1,TGCAGCGTTGGGGCGATGGGCGGGGAGCTGTTTTTT,CSVGAMGGELFF
TRBJ2-1,-,-,TRBV27,TGTGCCAGCAGTTTATCGGCCGGTTACGAGCAGTTCTTC,CASSLSAGYEQFF
TRBJ1-3,-,-,TRBV7-2,TGTGCCAGCAGCCCCTCGGCTGGAAACACCATATATTTT,CASSPSAGNTIYF
TRBJ1-2,-,-,TRBV2,TGTGCCAGCAGTGATCCGGACAGTCCCGGCTACACCTTC,CASSDPDSPGYTF
TRBJ1-1,-,few,TRBV10-3,TGTGCCATCAGCCTCAGGGAGATGGGCACTGAAGCTTTCTTT,CAISLREMGTEAFF
TRBJ2-3,TRBD1,-,TRBV4-3,TGCGCCAGCAGCCAGAAAGGGACAGGGACAGATACGCAGTATTTT,CASSQKGTGTDTQYF
TRBJ2-1,-,-,TRBV15,TGTGCCACCAGCAGAGCGGCACGGAGACGCCTGGGGCAGTTCTTC,CATSRAARRRLGQFF
TRBJ1-1,-,-,TRBV18,TGTGCCAGCTCACCCCGACAGCCGACCATGAACACTGAAGCTTTCTTT,CASSPRQPTMNTEAFF
TRBJ1-1,-,-,TRBV29-1,TGCAGCGTTGTGGGGAGAGGGGTGGGCACTGAAGCTTTCTTT,CSVVGRGVGTEAFF
TRBJ1-2,-,-,TRBV25-1,TGTGCCAGCAGTGAAGGTCTGAGGATAGGGGGCTACACCTTC,CASSEGLRIGGYTF
TRBJ2-7,-,once,TRBV19,TGTGCCAGTAGTATAGAGGTACAGGGCGGCTACGAGCAGTACTTC,CASSIEVQGGYEQYF
TRBJ1-4,-,-,TRBV11-2,TGTGCCAGCAGCTTTTCGACGGATGAAAAACTGTTTTTT,CASSFSTDEKLFF
TRBJ2-7,TRBD2,-,TRBV11-3,TGTGCCAGCAGCGGCGGGAGGTGGACCTACGAGCAGTACTTC,CASSGGRWTYEQYF
TRBJ2-3,TRBD2,once,TRBV7-2,TGTGCCAGCAGCCTTACCGCTAGCGGGGGGGTTTCGCAGTATTTT,CASSLTASGGVSQYF
TRBJ2-2,TRBD1,-,TRBV15,TGTGCCACCAGCAGGAAACTAGGACAGGGGGGCACCGGGGAGCTGTTTTTT,CATSRKLGQGGTGELFF
TRBJ2-7,TRBD2,-,TRBV11-3,TGTGCCAGCAGCTTAGGCCGGGGACTAGCGGGAGGGCCTGGGGAGCAGTACTTC,CASSLGRGLAGGPGEQYF
TRBJ1-2,-,once,TRBV9,TGTGCCAGCAGGGGGGACATTGGCTACACCTTC,CASRGDIGYTF
TRBJ1-3,-,-,TRBV5-1,TGCGCCAGCAGCCCTACCAGTGCTGGAAACACCATATATTTT,CASSPTSAGNTIYF
TRBJ2-2,TRBD2,-,TRBV13,TGTGCCAGCAGCATGAACCAACGACTAGCGGAACAGCGCGGGGAGCTGTTTTTT,CASSMNQRLAEQRGELFF
TRBJ2-3,-,medium-sized,TRBV7-6,TGTGCCAGCAGCCAATCTACAGGGATCGGGACAGATACGCAGTATTTT,CASSQSTGIGTDTQYF
TRBJ2-1,-,-,TRBV11-2,TGTGCCAGCTCCTTGTTAGGGGGGGGAGCCTTCTTC,CASSLLGGGAFF
TRBJ2-3,-,-,TRBV7-9,TGTGCCAGCAGCTTAGCCGGGGCCCGGGATACGCAGTATTTT,CASSLAGARDTQYF
TRBJ1-1,-,-,TRBV4-3,TGCGCCAGCAGCCACAGAGGAGGGGCCACTGAAGCTTTCTTT,CASSHRGGATEAFF
TRBJ1-2,TRBD1,-,TRBV5-1,TGCGCCAGCAGCTTTTCACCGGGACAGACTAACTATGGCTACACCTTC,CASSFSPGQTNYGYTF
TRBJ2-7,-,many,TRBV21-1,TGTGCCAGCAGCCTGGGGCGGGGGAGCCCCTACGAGCAGTACTTC,CASSLGRGSPYEQYF
TRBJ1-2,-,-,TRBV14,TGTGCCAGCAGCCAAGATCGGGCAGCTAGGGGCTACACCTTC,CASSQDRAARGYTF
TRBJ2-3,-,-,TRBV6-1,TGTGCCAGCAGTGAGGATGCGTCCCCCGCAGATACGCAGTATTTT,CASSEDASPADTQYF
TRBJ2-2,-,-,TRBV30,TGTGCCTGGAGTTTGGGATTGGGAGGGGAGCTGTTTTTT,CAWSLGLGGELFF
TRBJ2-3,-,-,TRBV29-1,TGCAGCGTTGAAGGGTGGTGGGGAACCACAGATACGCAGTATTTT,CSVEGWWGTTDTQYF